This T cell receptor beta chain is drawn from a study of T cell responses to AZD1222 COVID-19 vaccine. Across the whole study: Analysis merged second doses at about 4 or about 12 weeks.

The V and J ends lost 5 bases and 5 bases, in that order; junction bases with no gene match: 7. The CDR3 covers 15 residues. Germline CDR1 is SGHNT and CDR2 is YENEEA. In regard to this clone: Its target is unknown.

Study-wide results and limits: Spike regions recognized by vaccine-associated CD4 TCRs spanned the protein, led by 160-218 and 743-854. Unmutated regions of variants are reportedly targeted by nearly half of spike-specific TCRs. Only after the peak T cell response were repertoires sampled.

Produced via immunoSEQ multiplex PCR; TCRdb's table is partial and in-frame only. This sample yields about 86,000 clones, of which about 78% are seen a single time; approximately 21% belongs to the top ten. The chain has TRBV11-3 and TRBJ2-1, with TRBD1 matching 9 bases. The source was peripheral blood, collected on day 0 of AZD1222 vaccination. The receptor comes from an adult in good health. This CDR3 is CASSIGQGTNNEQFF. The CDR3 bases are TGTGCCAGCAGCATCGGACAGGGGACAAACAATGAGCAGTTCTTC.